Sequencing of this TCR beta chain was carried out in a study of T cell responses to AZD1222 COVID-19 vaccine. Study information: Combined were second doses at about 4 or about 12 weeks.

Findings and limits, study-wide: Vaccination with two AZD1222 doses was followed by a rise in Spike-specific TCR breadth and depth. Baseline seropositivity characterized only a handful of AZD1222 recipients.

This CDR3 is built from 16 residues. Trimming cost V 0 bases and J 2 bases, with 12 bases left between them. Germline CDR1 is LGHDT and CDR2 is YNNKEL (reference sequence). This clone came up once. Its antigen is unidentified. TCRdb's copy holds only in-frame clones and misses some; the assay was immunoSEQ multiplex PCR. The table lists around 160,000 clones, about 92% of them singletons, with under 2% in the top ten. Sequencing used peripheral blood, obtained on day 0 of AZD1222 vaccination. This receptor was identified in an adult in good health. This sequence joins TRBV3-1 (or the pseudogene TRBV3-2) and TRBJ2-3; D gene unclear. The CDR3 bases are TGTGCCAGCAGCCAAGAAAATTTGGCCTACACAGATACGCAGTATTTT. The encoded protein is CASSQENLAYTDTQYF.